Below, one T cell receptor beta chain is given with its context. Its specificity is unknown. This sample was taken from a study of cytomegalovirus exposure and HLA in healthy donors. On the study more broadly: Counted in an early data release were approximately 85 million unique TCRs from HLA-typed donors. Findings and limits, study-wide: Sequencing likely produced, as an artifact, a cluster of highly shared sequence variants. As was reported, the HLA-A and HLA-B alleles of most subjects were accurately predicted from TCR beta sequences.

These donors, healthy bone marrow donors, were studied. The PCR employed 60 Vbeta primers together with 13 Jbeta primers. Measured with immunoSEQ multiplex PCR; TCRdb has only the in-frame clones, and not every one. Counted here are a few hundred thousand clones, roughly 75% occurring once; the ten biggest clones make up about 1.9%. Looked up from germline, CDR1 is SGHNT and CDR2 is YENEEA. The CDR3 is 11 residues long. V gave up 4 bases and J gave up 6 bases, with 7 bases separating them. The rearrangement uses TRBV11-3 and TRBJ2-7; a weak D match, TRBD1 (5 bases). The sequenced sample was PBMCs. This TCR was sampled from a woman aged 30 to 39 in good health and CMV-seronegative. The CDR3 is CASSSGFEQYF. In DNA form, the CDR3 reads TGTGCCAGCAGCTCAGGGTTCGAGCAGTACTTC.